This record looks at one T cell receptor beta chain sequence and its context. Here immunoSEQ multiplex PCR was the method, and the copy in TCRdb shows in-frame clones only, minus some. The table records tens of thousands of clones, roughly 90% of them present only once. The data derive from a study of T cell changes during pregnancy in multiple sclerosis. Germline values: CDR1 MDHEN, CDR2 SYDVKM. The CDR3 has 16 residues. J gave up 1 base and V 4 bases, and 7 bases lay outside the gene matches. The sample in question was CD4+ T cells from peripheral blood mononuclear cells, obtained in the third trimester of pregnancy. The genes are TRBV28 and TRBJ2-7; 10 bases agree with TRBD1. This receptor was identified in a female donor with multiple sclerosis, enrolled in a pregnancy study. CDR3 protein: CASSSPGTGVSYEQYF. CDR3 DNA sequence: TGTGCCAGCAGTTCCCCCGGGACAGGGGTGTCCTACGAGCAGTACTTC.